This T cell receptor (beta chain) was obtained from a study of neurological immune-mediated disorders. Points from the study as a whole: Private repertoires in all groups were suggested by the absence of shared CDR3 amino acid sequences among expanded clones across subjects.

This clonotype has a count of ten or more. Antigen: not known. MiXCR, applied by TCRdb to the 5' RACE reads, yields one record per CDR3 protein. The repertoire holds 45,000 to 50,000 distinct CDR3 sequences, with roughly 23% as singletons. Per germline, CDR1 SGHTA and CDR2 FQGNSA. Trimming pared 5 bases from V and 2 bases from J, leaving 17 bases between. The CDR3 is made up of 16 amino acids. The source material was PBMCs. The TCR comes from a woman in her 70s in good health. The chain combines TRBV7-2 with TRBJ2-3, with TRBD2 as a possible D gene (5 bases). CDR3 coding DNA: TGTGCCAGCAGCAACGGTCGAGCGGCGTACACAGATACGCAGTATTTT. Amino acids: CASSNGRAAYTDTQYF.